This section outlines one T cell receptor beta chain sequence together with its context. Germline V CDR1 and CDR2: LNHDA, SQIVND (reference sequence). V dropped 3 bases and J dropped 5; count of bases not matched to a gene: 2. The CDR3 runs 14 residues. The data were obtained in a study of OX40 agonist ivuxolimab in advanced cancers. Turning to the study itself: Every 2 weeks, patients got intravenous ivuxolimab at one of six dose levels (0.01-10 mg/kg). Prior checkpoint blockade (anti-PD-1, anti-PD-L1 or anti-CTLA-4) was permitted; approximately 40% had it. Patients receiving dose escalation had hepatocellular carcinoma, melanoma, renal cell or head and neck cancer.

Only in-frame clones appear in the TCRdb table, and some are missing; sequencing was by immunoSEQ multiplex PCR. This repertoire shows about 80,000 clones, approximately 85% found once; its top ten account for approximately 5%. The rearrangement joins TRBV19 to TRBJ1-1; 11 nucleotides line up with TRBD1. This TCR was sampled from an adult with an advanced solid tumor such as melanoma, head and neck, liver or kidney cancer. The sequencing here drew on CD4+ or CD8+ T cells sorted from blood, taken in a trial of the OX40 agonist ivuxolimab. CDR3 sequence reads: CASSIGTGGTEAFF. The CDR3 coding sequence is TGTGCCAGTAGTATCGGGACAGGGGGGACTGAAGCTTTCTTT.